The 2 T cell receptor beta chains given below trace back to one sample, sequenced in a study of HIV-infected patients and healthy controls (dated by TCRdb to the mid-2010s). Follow-up blood from HIV-infected patients was collected roughly three months, about 14 weeks, after antiretroviral therapy began. Whole blood was used without fractionating the cells, so the repertoire represented all peripheral T cells without sorting. Libraries were constructed by 5' RACE. Sequencing was performed on an Illumina MiSeq. Reverse transcription of approximately 500 ng RNA was performed with SuperScript III using primers directed against the alpha and beta constant regions. Separate alpha and beta chain libraries were generated by chain-specific third strand synthesis with multiplexing indices. The public sequencing data were trimmed at Q25 with fastp and processed into clonotypes with MiXCR by TCRdb, which kept only in-frame beta chains. CDR3 protein duplicates are merged, each entry listing the most common genes and DNA. The table for this sample lists some 4,000 distinct CDR3 sequences; roughly 8.5% of them were counted only once. The ten largest clones take up about 15% of the sample.

The specimen was blood, collected during antiretroviral therapy. The origin of the receptors is an adult with HIV infection.

This clonotype has a handful of counts. The V call is TRBV10-3, the J call TRBJ1-2; D gene uncertain. The V end lost 3 bases, the J end lost 3 bases, and 14 bases lay between the germline ends. The V gene's germline CDR1 is ENHRY and CDR2 SYGVKD. CDR3 length: 15 residues. The CDR3: CAISDPILGHYGYTF. The CDR3 nucleotides are TGTGCCATCAGTGACCCAATCCTGGGCCACTATGGCTACACCTTC.

This clonotype has a handful of counts. The chain has TRBV7-9 and TRBJ2-1, with 9 bases lining up with TRBD2. Trimming cost V 4 bases and J 6 bases; bases outside gene matches: 10. This CDR3 has 16 amino acids. Germline V gives CDR1 SEHNR, CDR2 FQNEAQ (reference sequence). DNA for the CDR3: TGTGCCAGCAGCTCCTCTAGCGGGGAGCGTCCCAATGAGCAGTTCTTC. This sequence encodes CASSSSSGERPNEQFF.